A single sample is the source of the 32 T cell receptor beta chains below, sequenced in a study of cytomegalovirus exposure and HLA in healthy donors (dated 2017 in TCRdb). Libraries were made using the immunoSEQ multiplex PCR assay. For the multiplex PCR, a mixture combining 60 forward primers for TCR Vbeta segments and 13 reverse primers for TCR Jbeta segments was used. Held by TCRdb, this immuneACCESS table contains in-frame sequences only and omits some clones. Under half of the omission traces to an unresolved V gene where checked; the cause of the rest is unknown. In all, the sample holds some 170,000 clones, and roughly two thirds of those were seen once. The ten largest make up under 3.5% of the sample. What was sequenced was PBMCs. The receptor set was obtained from a woman in her twenties or thirties in good health and CMV-seronegative.

Concerning this clone: Other DNA sequences of this sample code for an identical CDR3. The CDR3 is CASSQELAGGRYEQYF. The CDR3 DNA reads as TGCGCCAGCAGCCAAGAGTTAGCGGGGGGGAGGTACGAGCAGTACTTC. This chain uses TRBV4-1 with TRBJ2-7; 11 bases line up with TRBD2. V gave up 0 bases and J gave up 4 bases; unmatched junction bases: 5. The V gene's germline CDR1 is MGHRA and CDR2 YSYEKL. The CDR3 totals 16 residues.

This chain uses TRBV4-1 with TRBJ1-6; the match to TRBD1 covers 11 bases. The ends lost 3 bases at V and 9 bases at J; junction bases unmatched: 10. Germline assignment: CDR1 MGHRA and CDR2 YSYEKL. CDR3 length equals 17 residues. The CDR3 protein is CASSQTTAGTGGSPLHF. The CDR3 coding sequence is TGCGCCAGCAGCCAGACAACGGCCGGGACAGGGGGTTCACCCCTCCACTTT.

This chain uses TRBV30 with TRBJ2-5, with a weak D call TRBD1 (6 bases). Matching the DNA end better, TRBJ2-7 makes the J call doubtful. This CDR3 is 13 amino acids long. Germline lookup yields CDR1 GTSNPN and CDR2 SVGIG (reference sequence). CDR3 protein: CAWRLTGRYEQYF. DNA for the CDR3: TGTGCCTGGAGGCTAACAGGGCGCTACGAGCAGTACTTC.

This clone was picked up a small number of times. A junction boundary mismatches the germline segment, possibly from a read error. The rearrangement uses TRBV5-1 and TRBJ2-5, with 9 bases aligning to TRBD2. There are 15 residues in the CDR3. The germline V gene has CDR1 SGHRS and CDR2 YFSETQ. CDR3 DNA sequence: TGCGCCAGCAGCTTCTCTAGCGGGATGGAAGAGGCCCAGTACTTC. It specifies CASSFSSGMEEAQYF.

This clone has just a few counts. J is TRBJ2-7 and V is TRBV18; 10 bases are shared with TRBD2. The CDR3 spans 15 residues. Germline V gene sequence: CDR1 KGHSH, CDR2 LQKENI. V lost 0 bases and J lost 9; bases outside the gene matches: 8. The CDR3: CASSPPIAGGFGQYF. CDR3 nucleotide sequence: TGTGCCAGCTCACCACCGATAGCGGGGGGATTCGGGCAGTACTTC. Drawing the rest from reference TRBV18 and TRBJ2-7, the complete variable domain is NAGVMQNPRHLVRRRGQEARLRCSPMKGHSHVYWYRQLPEEGLKFMVYLQKENIIDESGMPKERFSAEFPKEGPSILRIQQVVRGDSAAYFCASSPPIAGGFGQYFGPGTRLTVT.

The chain carries TRBV29-1 and TRBJ2-7; weak D call: TRBD2 (6 bases). V was shortened by 3 bases and J by 5 bases, with 17 bases between the two germline ends. This CDR3 contains 14 residues. CDR1 is SQVTM and CDR2 is ANQGSEA in the germline V gene. The CDR3 nucleotides read TGCAGCGTTGAGCCGGGGGACGATATGGACGAGCAGTACTTC. Its translation: CSVEPGDDMDEQYF.

This clone was observed a handful of times. The chain combines TRBV19 with TRBJ2-2, with D unresolved. From germline, CDR1 is LNHDA and CDR2 SQIVND (reference sequence). This CDR3 is 14 amino acids long. V shed 9 bases and J shed 4 bases, with 15 bases lying between them. For the CDR3, the DNA is TGTGCCAGCCTTCGGGTGGGTGGCACCGGGGAGCTGTTTTTT. Encoded protein: CASLRVGGTGELFF.

The CDR3 spells CASSLTSATYNEQFF. In DNA, the CDR3 is TGCGCCAGCAGCCTTACTAGTGCAACCTACAATGAGCAGTTCTTC. The chain recombines TRBV4-1 with TRBJ2-1; weak D call: TRBD2 (5 bases). This CDR3 has 15 amino acids. Trimming stripped 4 bases from V and 2 bases from J, with 12 bases between. Per germline, CDR1 MGHRA and CDR2 YSYEKL.

V gene TRBV11-2 combines with J gene TRBJ2-2, with 7 bases matching TRBD1. This CDR3 is built from 17 residues. The germline CDR1 and CDR2 sequences are SGHAT and FQNNGV. V lost 7 bases to trimming and J lost 2 bases; unmatched junction nucleotides: 13. The CDR3 DNA is TGTGCCAGCAACACCCGGGGACAGCCGGGAAACACCGGGGAGCTGTTTTTT. Amino acids: CASNTRGQPGNTGELFF.

J is TRBJ2-2 and V is TRBV13; TRBD2 agrees at 9 bases. J lost 7 bases, V lost 3 bases, and 9 bases had no gene match. There are 16 residues in the CDR3. CDR1 PRHDT and CDR2 FYEKMQ come from the germline V gene (reference sequence). The CDR3 DNA reads as TGTGCCAGCAGCTTCAGACTAGCGGATAAACGCGGGGAGCTGTTTTTT. It translates to CASSFRLADKRGELFF.

This clone was observed a few times. The chain links TRBV4-3 to TRBJ1-4; a possible D gene is TRBD1 (5 bases). The length of the CDR3 is 20 residues. V lost 2 bases to trimming and J lost 0 bases, with 22 bases between them. Germline V gene sequence: CDR1 LGHNA, CDR2 YSLEER. The DNA of the CDR3 is TGCGCCAGCAGCCAATCCCCTTTTGACAGCTATTACGCAACTAATGAAAAACTGTTTTTT. Protein: CASSQSPFDSYYATNEKLFF.

The chain links TRBV29-1 to TRBJ1-4, with D unclear. Per the germline V gene, CDR1 is SQVTM and CDR2 is ANQGSEA. This CDR3 is built from 12 residues. V lost 3 bases and J 12 bases, leaving 14 bases between the germline ends. The CDR3 bases are TGCAGCGTTGACCCTACATCGGGAGAACTGTTTTTT. Protein: CSVDPTSGELFF.

The chain couples TRBV18 to TRBJ1-6; possibly TRBD1 for D (5 bases). This CDR3 spans 14 amino acids. Germline V gene sequence: CDR1 KGHSH, CDR2 LQKENI. The ends were cut back, 2 bases at V and 7 bases at J, with 9 bases in the middle. The CDR3 sequence: CASSPTDNNSPLHF. CDR3 DNA: TGTGCCAGCTCACCAACGGACAACAATTCACCCCTCCACTTT.

The chain is built from TRBV2 and TRBJ2-2, with 7 positions matching TRBD1. V gave up 10 bases and J gave up 1 base; unmatched junction bases: 6. The CDR3 sequence is 14 residues long. Germline CDR1 reads SNHLY; CDR2 reads FYNNEI. The CDR3 loop is CATTGQRNTGELFF. In nucleotides, the CDR3 is TGTGCCACCACGGGACAGCGGAACACCGGGGAGCTGTTTTTT.

The V and J genes are TRBV27 and TRBJ1-2, with 7 bases that match TRBD1. Trimming at V came to 5 bases and at J to 3 bases, leaving 12 bases not matched to a gene. The CDR3 is made up of 16 amino acids. Germline V gene sequence: CDR1 MNHEY, CDR2 SMNVEV (reference sequence). CDR3 loop: CASSPQLARGDYGYTF. DNA of the CDR3: TGTGCCAGCAGTCCCCAGTTGGCCAGGGGGGACTATGGCTACACCTTC.

The chain carries TRBV29-1 and TRBJ2-1; 10 bases match TRBD2. Germline CDR1 reads SQVTM; CDR2 reads ANQGSEA. J gave up 4 bases and V 5 bases, and 11 bases lay outside the gene matches. This CDR3 has 16 residues. The chain's CDR3 is CSVFALSGRQYNEQFF. CDR3 coding DNA: TGCAGCGTTTTTGCCCTTAGCGGGAGGCAATACAATGAGCAGTTCTTC.

V and J are TRBV7-3 and TRBJ2-2; possible D gene TRBD2, 6 bases. CDR1 and CDR2 (germline): SGHTA, FQGTGA. CDR3 size: 15 residues. Trimming removed 3 bases at V and 0 bases at J, with 8 bases between. CDR3 loop: CASSLVAANTGELFF. In DNA form, the CDR3 reads TGTGCCAGCAGCTTGGTAGCGGCGAACACCGGGGAGCTGTTTTTT.

This rearrangement joins TRBV30 to TRBJ1-1, with 10 bases aligning to TRBD1. The germline V gene has CDR1 GTSNPN and CDR2 SVGIG (reference sequence). The CDR3 extends over 14 amino acids. V was pared by 5 bases and J by 6 bases, with 9 bases of the junction left unmatched. CDR3 in DNA: TGTGCCTGGGACAGGGGGCTCGAAGGCGCTGAAGCTTTCTTT. Encoded protein: CAWDRGLEGAEAFF.

The rearrangement uses TRBV4-3 and TRBJ1-2, with D perhaps matching TRBD1 (5 bases). The V and J ends lost 0 bases and 4 bases respectively, with 12 bases between them. CDR3 length equals 15 residues. The germline CDR1 and CDR2 sequences are LGHNA and YSLEER. In DNA form, the CDR3 reads TGCGCCAGCAGCCAAGAGGGTCGGGGGGGCTATGGCTACACCTTC. This encodes CASSQEGRGGYGYTF.

This chain links TRBV28 with TRBJ1-5; 9 bases match TRBD1. The CDR3 spans 15 residues. Trimming cost V 6 bases and J 2 bases; bases outside gene matches: 5. Germline values: CDR1 MDHEN, CDR2 SYDVKM. The CDR3, as DNA: TGTGCCAGCAGCCTTACAGGGGGCGGCAATCAGCCCCAGCATTTT. Its translation is CASSLTGGGNQPQHF.

The rearrangement joins TRBV19 to TRBJ2-4; 8 bases match TRBD2. The V gene end was trimmed by 3 bases and the J gene end by 0 bases; junction bases not matched to a gene: 10. CDR3 length equals 18 residues. Looked up from germline, CDR1 is LNHDA and CDR2 is SQIVND (reference sequence). The CDR3 loop is CASSIGLAGGLAKNIQYF. The CDR3 region has the DNA TGTGCCAGTAGTATCGGGCTAGCGGGCGGGCTAGCCAAAAACATTCAGTACTTC.

The chain employs TRBV5-1 and TRBJ1-3; D is possibly TRBD1 (5 bases). The CDR3 contains 18 residues. Trimming removed 5 bases from V and 4 bases from J, with 25 bases in between. Looked up from germline, CDR1 is SGHRS and CDR2 is YFSETQ. DNA for the CDR3: TGCGCCAGCAGTTCCGATGGCAATTTCCAAAAGGGGGGAAACACCATATATTTT. It is translated as CASSSDGNFQKGGNTIYF.

This clone was seen a handful of times. The genes are TRBV5-5 and TRBJ2-3; no clear D gene. CDR3 length: 14 amino acids. Trimming shortened V by 3 bases and J by 4 bases, and 12 bases separated the two germline ends. Looked up from germline, CDR1 is SGHKS and CDR2 is YYEKEE (reference sequence). CDR3: CASSYEWSADTQYF. CDR3 coding DNA: TGTGCCAGCAGCTATGAGTGGTCCGCAGATACGCAGTATTTT. Using reference TRBV5-5 and TRBJ2-3 for the parts outside the CDR3, the full variable domain is DAGVTQSPTHLIKTRGQQVTLRCSPISGHKSVSWYQQVLGQGPQFIFQYYEKEERGRGNFPDRFSARQFPNYSSELNVNALLLGDSALYLCASSYEWSADTQYFGPGTRLTVL.

The chain carries TRBV6-4 and TRBJ2-2; 8 nucleotides line up with TRBD2. From germline, CDR1 is MRHNA and CDR2 SNTAGT. The CDR3 spans 15 residues. The V and J ends lost 6 bases and 0 bases, in that order; junction bases with no gene match: 3. The CDR3 here is CASSKLAANTGELFF. DNA for the CDR3: TGTGCCAGCAGCAAACTAGCGGCGAACACCGGGGAGCTGTTTTTT.

The V gene is TRBV9, the J gene TRBJ1-2; tentatively, D is TRBD1 (5 bases). In germline, CDR1 is SGDLS, CDR2 YYNGEE. The V gene lost 0 bases and the J gene lost 5 bases, with 8 bases spanning the gap. This CDR3 region has 13 residues. CDR3 residues: CASSVEKGYGYTF. CDR3 sequence (DNA): TGTGCCAGCAGCGTAGAGAAGGGGTATGGCTACACCTTC.

This clone was recorded only once. The CDR3 reads CASSSLIQGTRNTIYF. The DNA for the CDR3 is TGTGCCAGCAGTTCCCTTATCCAGGGTACGAGAAACACCATATATTTT. V and J are TRBV28 and TRBJ1-3; TRBD1 is a possible D gene (5 bases). CDR1 is MDHEN, CDR2 SYDVKM, per germline. This CDR3 is built from 16 residues. V lost 4 bases, J lost 5 bases, and 18 bases lay in between.

This rearrangement joins TRBV9 to TRBJ2-1; TRBD2 aligns across 11 bases. Germline V lookup: CDR1 SGDLS, CDR2 YYNGEE. V dropped 4 bases and J dropped 8; count of bases not matched to a gene: 5. The CDR3 runs to 14 residues. The CDR3 DNA reads as TGTGCCAGCAGCCCTACTAGCGGGGGCTATGAGCAGTTCTTC. This sequence encodes CASSPTSGGYEQFF.

The CDR3 protein is CASSLEGPGDNEQFF. The CDR3 nucleotides are TGTGCCAGCAGCTTAGAGGGTCCCGGGGACAATGAGCAGTTCTTC. The V and J genes are TRBV11-3 and TRBJ2-1; a weak D match, TRBD2 (5 bases). Germline CDR1 is SGHNT and CDR2 is YENEEA. This CDR3 has 15 amino acids. V shed 0 bases and J shed 5 bases, with 11 bases lying between them.

The rearrangement joins TRBV7-9 to TRBJ1-2; 10 bases are shared with TRBD1. Looked up from germline, CDR1 is SEHNR and CDR2 is FQNEAQ (reference sequence). The V and J ends lost 4 bases and 9 bases, in that order; junction bases with no gene match: 8. This CDR3 comprises 14 residues. The CDR3 DNA is TGTGCCAGCAGCTCGTGGACAGGGGGTATGCGCTACACCTTC. It yields the protein CASSSWTGGMRYTF.

The rearrangement links TRBV4-3 to TRBJ1-3; unclear D gene. This CDR3 comprises 17 residues. Germline assignment: CDR1 LGHNA and CDR2 YSLEER. V dropped 2 bases and J dropped 1 base, with 15 bases sitting between them. This CDR3 reads CASSQFSPRGSGNTIYF. CDR3 in DNA: TGCGCCAGCAGCCAATTCTCCCCCCGGGGTTCTGGAAACACCATATATTTT.

This chain uses TRBV7-9 with TRBJ1-2, with D uncertain. Trimming stripped 3 bases from V and 8 bases from J, with 10 bases between. The germline V gene encodes CDR1 SEHNR and CDR2 FQNEAQ (reference sequence). The CDR3 has 12 amino acids. Written as DNA, the CDR3 is TGTGCCAGCAGCTTGGGCAGGAACGGCTACACCTTC. Residues: CASSLGRNGYTF.

The chain employs TRBV5-1 and TRBJ2-7; a weak D match, TRBD2 (6 bases). This CDR3 spans 15 amino acids. The germline V gene has CDR1 SGHRS and CDR2 YFSETQ. The V end lost 0 bases, the J end lost 7 bases, and 17 bases lay between the germline ends. As DNA, the CDR3 is TGCGCCAGCAGCTTGGCCCTATTGGAGGGGCGTGAGCAGTACTTC. This sequence encodes CASSLALLEGREQYF.